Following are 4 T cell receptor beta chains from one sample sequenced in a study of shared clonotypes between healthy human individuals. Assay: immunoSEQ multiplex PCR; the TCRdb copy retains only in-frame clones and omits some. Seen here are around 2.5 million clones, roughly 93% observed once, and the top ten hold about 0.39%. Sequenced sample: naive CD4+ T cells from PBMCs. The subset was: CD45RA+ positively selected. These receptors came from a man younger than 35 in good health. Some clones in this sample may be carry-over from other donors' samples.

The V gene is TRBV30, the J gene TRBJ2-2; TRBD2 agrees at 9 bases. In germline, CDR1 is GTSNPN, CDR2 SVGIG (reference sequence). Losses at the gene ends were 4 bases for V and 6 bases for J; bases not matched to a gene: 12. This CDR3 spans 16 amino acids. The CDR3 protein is CAWKWGGRASAGELFF. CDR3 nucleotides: TGTGCCTGGAAATGGGGCGGGAGGGCCAGTGCCGGGGAGCTGTTTTTT.

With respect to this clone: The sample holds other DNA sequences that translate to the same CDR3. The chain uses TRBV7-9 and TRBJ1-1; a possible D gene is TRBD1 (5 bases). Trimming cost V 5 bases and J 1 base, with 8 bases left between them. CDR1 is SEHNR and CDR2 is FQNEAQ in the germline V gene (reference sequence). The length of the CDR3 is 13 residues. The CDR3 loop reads CASSLGANTEAFF. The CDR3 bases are TGTGCCAGCAGCCTAGGGGCGAACACTGAAGCTTTCTTT.

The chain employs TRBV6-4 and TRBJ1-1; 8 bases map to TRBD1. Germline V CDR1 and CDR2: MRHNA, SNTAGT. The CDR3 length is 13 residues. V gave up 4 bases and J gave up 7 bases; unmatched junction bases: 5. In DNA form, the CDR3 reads TGTGCCAGCAGTGCAGGACAGGGAGGTGAAGCTTTCTTT. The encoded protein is CASSAGQGGEAFF.

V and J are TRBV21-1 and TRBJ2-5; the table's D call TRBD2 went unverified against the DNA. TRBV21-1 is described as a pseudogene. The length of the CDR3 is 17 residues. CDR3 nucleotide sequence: TGTGCCAGCAGCGCCCGCAGAAGGAGGGATGGGCGAGAGACCCAGTACTTC. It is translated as CASSARRRRDGRETQYF.